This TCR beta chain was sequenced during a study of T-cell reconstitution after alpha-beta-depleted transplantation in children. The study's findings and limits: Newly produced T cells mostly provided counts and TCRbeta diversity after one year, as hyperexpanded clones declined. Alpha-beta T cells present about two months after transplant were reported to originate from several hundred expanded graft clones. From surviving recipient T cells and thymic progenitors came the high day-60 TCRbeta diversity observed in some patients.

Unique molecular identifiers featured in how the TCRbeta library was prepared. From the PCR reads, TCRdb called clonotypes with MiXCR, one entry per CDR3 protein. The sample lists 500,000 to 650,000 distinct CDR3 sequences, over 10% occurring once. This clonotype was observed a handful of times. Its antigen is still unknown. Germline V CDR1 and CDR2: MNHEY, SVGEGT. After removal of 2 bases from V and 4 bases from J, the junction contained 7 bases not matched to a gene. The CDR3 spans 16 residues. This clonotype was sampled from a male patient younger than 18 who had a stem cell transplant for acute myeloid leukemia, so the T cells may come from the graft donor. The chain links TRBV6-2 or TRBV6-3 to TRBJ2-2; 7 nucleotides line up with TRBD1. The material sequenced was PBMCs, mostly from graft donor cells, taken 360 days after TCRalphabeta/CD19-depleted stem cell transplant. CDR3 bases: TGTGCCAGCAGTTACGGACACCCAGGGGGCACCGGGGAGCTGTTTTTT. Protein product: CASSYGHPGGTGELFF.